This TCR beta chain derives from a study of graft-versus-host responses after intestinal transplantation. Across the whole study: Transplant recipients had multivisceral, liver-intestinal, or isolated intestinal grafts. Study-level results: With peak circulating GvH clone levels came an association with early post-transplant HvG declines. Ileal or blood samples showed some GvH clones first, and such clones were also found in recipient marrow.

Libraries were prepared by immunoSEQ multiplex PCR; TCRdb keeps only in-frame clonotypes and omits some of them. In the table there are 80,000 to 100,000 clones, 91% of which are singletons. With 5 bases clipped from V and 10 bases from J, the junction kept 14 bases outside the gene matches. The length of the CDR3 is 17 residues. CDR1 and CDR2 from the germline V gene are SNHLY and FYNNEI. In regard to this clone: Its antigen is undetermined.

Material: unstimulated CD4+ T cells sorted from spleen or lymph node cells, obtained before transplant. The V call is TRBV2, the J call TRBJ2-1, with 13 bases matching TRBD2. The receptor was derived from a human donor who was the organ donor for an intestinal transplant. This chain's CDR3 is CASSRLAGGTSRGEQFF. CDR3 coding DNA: TGTGCCAGCAGTCGACTAGCGGGGGGCACTAGCCGGGGAGAGCAGTTCTTC.